This T cell receptor beta chain was recovered during a study of CD8+ T cells in alopecia areata (dated by TCRdb to between 2018 and 2020). Concerning the study at large: The treated patients took part in an open-label pilot trial in which moderate-to-severe alopecia areata was treated with oral tofacitinib at 5 to 10 mg twice daily. Patients stayed on tofacitinib for 6 to 18 months and then had 6 months of follow-up off drug so that delayed response and recurrence could be assessed. For the treated patients, the SALT score, which quantifies what percentage of scalp surface area is affected, served as the measure of disease severity. In both human patients and the C3H/HeJ mouse model, the study applied high-throughput TCRbeta sequencing to look at T cell clonal expansion in alopecia areata. Scalp tissue and sorted CD4+ and CD8+ peripheral blood T cells from patchy and totalis/universalis alopecia areata patients and from healthy controls were covered by human TCRbeta sequencing. Biopsies were taken from tofacitinib-treated patients at baseline and again at 4 and 24 weeks into treatment, and several of those patients also had a later scalp biopsy. Clonality in the scalp was compared among normal scalp (n=4), patchy alopecia areata scalp (n=8), and alopecia totalis/universalis scalp (n=8). The RNA source kit depended on sample type: the PAXgene miRNA kit for fixed scalp, the miRNeasy kit for PBMCs, and the RNeasy kit for mouse skin. TCRbeta CDR3 regions were amplified by immunoSEQ multiplex PCR using 35 Vbeta forward and 13 Jbeta reverse primers.

Per the publication, the time point label means: less than five weeks on oral tofacitinib. Read against the paper, the sample's treatment or condition label means: oral pan-JAK inhibitor, 5-10 mg twice daily. Peripheral blood and lesional scalp punch biopsies were obtained from patients with alopecia areata. PBMCs were isolated by density centrifugation and stained for CD3, CD4 and CD8, and CD4+ and CD8+ T cells were sorted on a FACSAria. With regard to this clone: No cognate antigen has been identified for it. It has no much larger one-base neighbor in the sample; base qualities were not kept.

The germline V gene sets CDR1 to SQVTM and CDR2 to ANQGSEA. The CDR3 goes from the cysteine to the phenylalanine over 10 residues. Only CDR3 DNA is held: 30 bases, read in frame from base 1. The receptor library was made with the immunoSEQ multiplex PCR assay. RNA was extracted from all samples and reverse transcribed into cDNA, which served as template for TCR sequencing. First-strand cDNA was synthesized with SuperScript III using a 2:1 mix of oligo-dT and random hexamers. A synthetic immune receptor repertoire was used to measure amplification bias, and any remaining bias was corrected computationally. On the authors' methods: After raw reads were preprocessed to remove errors, the CDR3 was defined following IMGT conventions as running from the conserved cysteine to phenylalanine. To get clonality, Shannon entropy was normalized by log2 of the number of productive unique TCRs and the result was subtracted from 1. Scalp TCRbeta sequences were cross-referenced with sorted blood CD4 and CD8 repertoires so that the CD4 or CD8 identity of scalp clones could be inferred. Drawn from immuneACCESS, this table holds only the in-frame rearrangements with V and J called that TCRdb kept. Clones are partly lost; checked studies trace under half to an unresolved V gene and leave the rest unexplained. The V and J calls and clone size are taken from that table; D and trimming were inferred from the DNA. The table for this sample lists some 150,000 clones; approximately 90% of them were counted only once. Roughly an eighth of the sample is held by the ten biggest clonotypes.

The full study reports these points: Resident alphabeta T cells in normal human skin are also sequenced, complicating scalp TCR repertoire analysis, unlike mouse skin dominated by gammadelta T cells. Many expanded lesional clones persisted in scalp and blood during tofacitinib treatment, which may partly explain relapse after stopping treatment. Compared with normal scalp, lesional scalp had higher clonality and more expanded CD8+ clones, particularly in alopecia totalis/universalis, a pattern that suggests antigenic drive. Shared TCR sequences between patients were less evident than in mice, which may be partly attributable to HLA diversity in the patient population. With tofacitinib, both scalp clonality and the number of expanded CD8+ clones among the top 100 scalp clones went down significantly. Because the treated cohort was small and had just a single nonresponder, larger studies are needed to establish links between baseline CD8+ expansion and response.

Recombination linked TRBV29-1 to TRBJ1-1; the D segment cannot be called with confidence. The clonotype was recovered from a human donor with alopecia areata. The sample was CD8+ T cells sorted from blood, taken at week 4, from a patient treated with tofacitinib. CDR3 region: CSVLFTEAFF. The DNA sequence is TGCAGTGTGCTGTTCACTGAAGCTTTCTTT.